This is a list of T cell receptor beta chains from one sample in a study of T cells after yellow fever vaccination. TCRdb reprocessed the 5' RACE reads via MiXCR and lists one record per CDR3 protein. The sample shows 95,000 to 150,000 distinct CDR3 sequences, about 7.4% of them seen only once. Sequenced here: CD4+ T cells sorted from PBMCs, sampled around 10 days after the first yellow fever vaccination. The receptors were gathered from a man between 18 and 35 years old who received the YFV17D yellow fever vaccine. Each CDR3 is given with its conserved first and last residue. A D gene is named only where the DNA matches it firmly. Clone sizes are given selectively: once, few, many, or a class where the clone is expanded.

v_call: TRBV7-2
clone_size: -
j_call: TRBJ2-3
d_call: -
cdr3_length: 11
cdr3_nt: TGTGCCAGCAGCTTTTTAGATACGCAGTATTTT
cdr3_aa: CASSFLDTQYF

v_call: TRBV2
clone_size: many
j_call: TRBJ2-7
d_call: TRBD1
cdr3_length: 14
cdr3_nt: TGTGCCAGCAGCCGGGACAGGGAGACCTACGAGCAGTACTTC
cdr3_aa: CASSRDRETYEQYF

v_call: TRBV7-7
clone_size: many
j_call: TRBJ1-3
d_call: -
cdr3_length: 13
cdr3_nt: TGTGCCAGCAGCTTGAGAGTAGGAAACACCATATATTTT
cdr3_aa: CASSLRVGNTIYF

v_call: TRBV24-1
clone_size: -
j_call: TRBJ1-2
d_call: -
cdr3_length: 12
cdr3_nt: TGTGCCACCAGTGATAGAAGGGATGGCTACACCTTC
cdr3_aa: CATSDRRDGYTF

v_call: TRBV6-2/TRBV6-3
clone_size: many
j_call: TRBJ1-1
d_call: TRBD1
cdr3_length: 16
cdr3_nt: TGTGCCAGCAGTTACGACCTGACAGGGGAGGCCACTGAAGCTTTCTTT
cdr3_aa: CASSYDLTGEATEAFF

v_call: TRBV5-1
clone_size: medium-sized
j_call: TRBJ2-7
d_call: -
cdr3_length: 12
cdr3_nt: TGCGCCAGTGGATTTGGGTCCTACGAGCAGTACTTC
cdr3_aa: CASGFGSYEQYF

v_call: TRBV7-2
clone_size: many
j_call: TRBJ2-5
d_call: -
cdr3_length: 14
cdr3_nt: TGTGCCAGCAGCTTAGGAGGGACTCTAGAGACCCAGTACTTC
cdr3_aa: CASSLGGTLETQYF

v_call: TRBV7-2
clone_size: few
j_call: TRBJ1-3
d_call: TRBD1
cdr3_length: 15
cdr3_nt: TGTGCCAGCAGCCCCAACCGACAGGGGGGAAACACCATATATTTT
cdr3_aa: CASSPNRQGGNTIYF

v_call: TRBV28
clone_size: many
j_call: TRBJ1-6
d_call: -
cdr3_length: 16
cdr3_nt: TGTGCCAGCAGAATGGCGGGGTCGGTTTATAATTCACCCCTCCACTTT
cdr3_aa: CASRMAGSVYNSPLHF

v_call: TRBV7-2
clone_size: -
j_call: TRBJ2-3
d_call: TRBD2
cdr3_length: 16
cdr3_nt: TGTGCCAGCAGCGACCTTGAGCGGGGGGGGGTATGGACGCAGTATTTT
cdr3_aa: CASSDLERGGVWTQYF

v_call: TRBV5-6
clone_size: many
j_call: TRBJ2-3
d_call: -
cdr3_length: 16
cdr3_nt: TGTGCCAGCAGCTCCGGACGTCCCCCCGGGACAGATACGCAGTATTTT
cdr3_aa: CASSSGRPPGTDTQYF

v_call: TRBV20-1
clone_size: -
j_call: TRBJ1-6
d_call: -
cdr3_length: 13
cdr3_nt: TGCAGTGCCCGCTCCGCCTATAATTCACCCCTCCACTTT
cdr3_aa: CSARSAYNSPLHF

v_call: TRBV7-9
clone_size: few
j_call: TRBJ2-2
d_call: -
cdr3_length: 15
cdr3_nt: TGTGCCAGCAGCTTAGGGACTGCCCCTTCCGGGGAGCTGTTTTTT
cdr3_aa: CASSLGTAPSGELFF

v_call: TRBV11-2
clone_size: many
j_call: TRBJ1-1
d_call: TRBD1
cdr3_length: 17
cdr3_nt: TGTGCCAGCAGCTACTACAGGACAGGGGGTACGGCCACTGAAGCTTTCTTT
cdr3_aa: CASSYYRTGGTATEAFF

v_call: TRBV21-1
clone_size: many
j_call: TRBJ2-1
d_call: -
cdr3_length: 13
cdr3_nt: TGTGCCAGCCCGGGACAGCCGTATAATGAGCAGTTCTTC
cdr3_aa: CASPGQPYNEQFF

v_call: TRBV20-1
clone_size: many
j_call: TRBJ2-7
d_call: TRBD1
cdr3_length: 14
cdr3_nt: TGCAGTGCTAATCCCGGGACAGGGGGTGCCGAGCAGTACTTC
cdr3_aa: CSANPGTGGAEQYF

v_call: TRBV6-2/TRBV6-3
clone_size: -
j_call: TRBJ2-3
d_call: -
cdr3_length: 22
cdr3_nt: TGTGCCAGCAGTTACTCGACGGCTATTACTGCAGGGAAAAAGATAAGCACAGATACGCAGTATTTT
cdr3_aa: CASSYSTAITAGKKISTDTQYF

v_call: TRBV7-2
clone_size: many
j_call: TRBJ1-1
d_call: TRBD1
cdr3_length: 17
cdr3_nt: TGTGCCAGCAGGGGAGACAGGGGCAATTTACTGAACACTGAAGCTTTCTTT
cdr3_aa: CASRGDRGNLLNTEAFF

v_call: TRBV25-1
clone_size: -
j_call: TRBJ2-1
d_call: -
cdr3_length: 12
cdr3_nt: TGTGCCAGCAGTGAAGCCGACAGAGAGCAGTTCTTC
cdr3_aa: CASSEADREQFF

v_call: TRBV18
clone_size: once
j_call: TRBJ1-1
d_call: -
cdr3_length: 14
cdr3_nt: TGTGCCAGCTCACCTGAAGATTGGAGCACTGAAGCTTTCTTT
cdr3_aa: CASSPEDWSTEAFF

v_call: TRBV5-1
clone_size: many
j_call: TRBJ2-5
d_call: -
cdr3_length: 14
cdr3_nt: TGCGCCACCTCGAGACTAAGCGGTTCAGAGACCCAGTACTTC
cdr3_aa: CATSRLSGSETQYF

v_call: TRBV9
clone_size: -
j_call: TRBJ2-4
d_call: -
cdr3_length: 12
cdr3_nt: TGTGCCAGCAGTCCAGCCAAAAACATTCAGTACTTC
cdr3_aa: CASSPAKNIQYF

v_call: TRBV5-1
clone_size: many
j_call: TRBJ2-5
d_call: TRBD1
cdr3_length: 15
cdr3_nt: TGCGCCAGCAGCTTGGCCACTGGACAGGGTAGGGTCCAGTACTTC
cdr3_aa: CASSLATGQGRVQYF

v_call: TRBV6-5
clone_size: few
j_call: TRBJ1-3
d_call: -
cdr3_length: 15
cdr3_nt: TGTGCCAGCAGTTACTCTTCCGGTCCCGGAAACACCATATATTTT
cdr3_aa: CASSYSSGPGNTIYF

v_call: TRBV18
clone_size: few
j_call: TRBJ2-1
d_call: TRBD2
cdr3_length: 15
cdr3_nt: TGTGCCAGCTCACCTCAGCGGGGGGGTTACAATGAGCAGTTCTTC
cdr3_aa: CASSPQRGGYNEQFF

v_call: TRBV27
clone_size: many
j_call: TRBJ2-2
d_call: -
cdr3_length: 13
cdr3_nt: TGTGCCAGCCCACTGAACGCGGGCGGGGAGCTGTTTTTT
cdr3_aa: CASPLNAGGELFF

v_call: TRBV12-3/TRBV12-4
clone_size: -
j_call: TRBJ1-1
d_call: -
cdr3_length: 13
cdr3_nt: TGTGCCAGCAGTTTAAATCGGGGGGCTGAAGCTTTCTTT
cdr3_aa: CASSLNRGAEAFF

v_call: TRBV27
clone_size: many
j_call: TRBJ2-5
d_call: -
cdr3_length: 11
cdr3_nt: TGTGCCAGCGGAAGGAGGGAGACCCAGTACTTC
cdr3_aa: CASGRRETQYF

v_call: TRBV27
clone_size: many
j_call: TRBJ1-2
d_call: -
cdr3_length: 13
cdr3_nt: TGTGCCAGCAGTTGGCAGGGGAACTATGGCTACACCTTC
cdr3_aa: CASSWQGNYGYTF

v_call: TRBV7-2
clone_size: many
j_call: TRBJ1-1
d_call: -
cdr3_length: 14
cdr3_nt: TGTGCCAGCAGCTTATACCATTGGAGCACTGAAGCTTTCTTT
cdr3_aa: CASSLYHWSTEAFF

v_call: TRBV20-1
clone_size: many
j_call: TRBJ2-7
d_call: -
cdr3_length: 15
cdr3_nt: TGCAGTGCTATCCGACAAGCTAATGGGAAGTACGAGCAGTACTTC
cdr3_aa: CSAIRQANGKYEQYF

v_call: TRBV20-1
clone_size: many
j_call: TRBJ2-3
d_call: -
cdr3_length: 13
cdr3_nt: TGCAGTGCTAGAGATACAGGCACAGATACGCAGTATTTT
cdr3_aa: CSARDTGTDTQYF

v_call: TRBV4-2
clone_size: many
j_call: TRBJ1-1
d_call: TRBD1
cdr3_length: 17
cdr3_nt: TGTGCCAGCAGCCAAGATTTGGTGCGGGCAGGGGGGAACGAAGCTTTCTTT
cdr3_aa: CASSQDLVRAGGNEAFF

v_call: TRBV6-5
clone_size: many
j_call: TRBJ2-7
d_call: TRBD1
cdr3_length: 15
cdr3_nt: TGTGCCAGCAGTTACACCTCCGACAGGGACTACGAGCAGTACTTC
cdr3_aa: CASSYTSDRDYEQYF

v_call: TRBV11-2
clone_size: many
j_call: TRBJ2-3
d_call: -
cdr3_length: 15
cdr3_nt: TGTGCCAGCAGCCGTGGAGTTCCGAGCACAGATACGCAGTATTTT
cdr3_aa: CASSRGVPSTDTQYF

v_call: TRBV12-3/TRBV12-4
clone_size: many
j_call: TRBJ2-5
d_call: TRBD2
cdr3_length: 15
cdr3_nt: TGTGCCAGCAGTCCCAGGACTAGCGGGGTGGAGACCCAGTACTTC
cdr3_aa: CASSPRTSGVETQYF

v_call: TRBV20-1
clone_size: many
j_call: TRBJ2-7
d_call: -
cdr3_length: 14
cdr3_nt: TGCAGTGCTAGTGACAGGACCGACGTATACGAGCAGTACTTC
cdr3_aa: CSASDRTDVYEQYF

v_call: TRBV7-2
clone_size: many
j_call: TRBJ1-2
d_call: -
cdr3_length: 14
cdr3_nt: TGTGCCAGCAGCTTCACAGGGTGGGGGTATGGCTACACCTTC
cdr3_aa: CASSFTGWGYGYTF

v_call: TRBV6-5
clone_size: many
j_call: TRBJ1-2
d_call: -
cdr3_length: 15
cdr3_nt: TGTGCCAGCAGTTACTCATCAGCTTCTAACTATGGCTACACCTTC
cdr3_aa: CASSYSSASNYGYTF

v_call: TRBV7-2
clone_size: many
j_call: TRBJ2-5
d_call: -
cdr3_length: 14
cdr3_nt: TGTGCCAGCAGCCCCCAACCCCGGGTCGAGACCCAGTACTTC
cdr3_aa: CASSPQPRVETQYF

v_call: TRBV20-1
clone_size: many
j_call: TRBJ1-2
d_call: -
cdr3_length: 13
cdr3_nt: TGCAGTGCCGGGCAGGGGACCAACTATGGCTACACCTTC
cdr3_aa: CSAGQGTNYGYTF